A selection of T cell receptor beta chains follows, all from one sample in a study of T cell repertoires in cytomegalovirus infection. Using its own MiXCR run on the reads, TCRdb lists one record per CDR3 protein. The data hold fewer than 550,000 distinct CDR3 sequences, with roughly 31% observed a single time. The sample was PBMCs. All receptors derive from a human donor in good health (CMV status not recorded). Some clones in this sample may be carry-over from other donors' samples. The CDR3 runs from the conserved cysteine through the conserved F or W. D genes are given only for firm matches. Part of the rows lack a size; the others show once, few, many or a class for expanded clones.

>-|TRBJ1-4|few|TRBV5-1
TGCGCCAGCAGCTTGGGTCAGGGGATTGCAACTAATGAAAAACTGTTTTTT
CASSLGQGIATNEKLFF
>TRBD2|TRBJ2-5|-|TRBV19
TGTGCCAGTAGTGCGCGACCTTACTGGACTAGCGGGGAGACCCAGTACTTC
CASSARPYWTSGETQYF
>-|TRBJ1-5|few|TRBV5-5
TGTGCCAGCAGCTTGATTGGGGGGAGCAATCAGCCCCAGCATTTT
CASSLIGGSNQPQHF
>-|TRBJ2-7|few|TRBV10-3
TGTGCCTCCACCGGTCTGGGTCCATCCTACGAGCAGTACTTC
CASTGLGPSYEQYF
>-|TRBJ2-5|many|TRBV10-3
TGTGCCATCAGTGAGCTCGGACGGCAAGAGACCCAGTACTTC
CAISELGRQETQYF
>-|TRBJ1-5|-|TRBV6-2/TRBV6-3
TGTGCCAGCAGTTACAGGGGGGATCAGCCCCAGCATTTT
CASSYRGDQPQHF
>TRBD1|TRBJ2-3|-|TRBV6-5
TGTGCCAGCAGTCGGGACAGCCTCAGCACAGATACGCAGTATTTT
CASSRDSLSTDTQYF
>TRBD1|TRBJ1-1|-|TRBV7-9
TGTGCCAGCAGCCCTCATAGACAGGGTGTCACTGAAGCTTTCTTT
CASSPHRQGVTEAFF
>-|TRBJ1-1|-|TRBV5-1
TGCGCCAGCAGCCCATCGACAGGTTACATGAACACTGAAGCTTTCTTT
CASSPSTGYMNTEAFF
>-|TRBJ1-2|few|TRBV2
TGTGCCAGCGACCCGGGGGGAGTTTACTATGGCTACACCTTC
CASDPGGVYYGYTF
>-|TRBJ1-5|few|TRBV12-3/TRBV12-4
TGTGCCAGCAGTGCCCGGGACGGCTATAGCAATCAGCCCCAGCATTTT
CASSARDGYSNQPQHF
>-|TRBJ1-1|few|TRBV28
TGTGCCAGCAGTTCCTCCTATTACACTGAAGCTTTCTTT
CASSSSYYTEAFF
>-|TRBJ1-6|-|TRBV4-1
TGCGCCAGCAGCCAAGGAGGGCGGATCTATAATTCACCCCTCCACTTT
CASSQGGRIYNSPLHF
>-|TRBJ2-6|-|TRBV6-5
TGTGCCAGCAGTTACTTGGGGACACCTGGGGCCAACGTCCTGACTTTC
CASSYLGTPGANVLTF
>-|TRBJ2-7|few|TRBV7-8
TGTGCCAGCAGCTCGGGGTCGGGACGGCGCGACGAGCAGTACTTC
CASSSGSGRRDEQYF
>-|TRBJ2-1|many|TRBV7-2
TGTGCCAGCAGCTTCGGACGGATCACCTACAATGAGCAGTTCTTC
CASSFGRITYNEQFF
>TRBD1|TRBJ1-2|-|TRBV7-9
TGTGCCAGCAGTTCGGACAGGGTGCCCAACTATGGCTACACCTTC
CASSSDRVPNYGYTF
>-|TRBJ2-4|-|TRBV15
TGTGCCACCAGCAGAGATTACGGGGCTGGGGAAAACATTCAGTACTTC
CATSRDYGAGENIQYF
>TRBD1|TRBJ1-1|-|TRBV3-1
TGTGCCAGCAGCCAAGGACAGGGCAATCGGAAAGCTTTCTTT
CASSQGQGNRKAFF
>-|TRBJ1-4|-|TRBV15
TGTGTCACCAGCAGAGATGGAACGGACGGCGCACTGTTTTTT
CVTSRDGTDGALFF
>-|TRBJ1-1|few|TRBV19
TGTGCCAGTAGTATTGAGCGGTACACTGAAGCTTTCTTT
CASSIERYTEAFF
>-|TRBJ1-5|-|TRBV5-8
TGTGCCAGCAGCTTGACAGCGACCAATCAGCCCCAGCATTTT
CASSLTATNQPQHF
>-|TRBJ2-3|once|TRBV2
TGTGCCAGCAGCCCCAAGACACGCTCTAGCACAGATACGCAGTATTTT
CASSPKTRSSTDTQYF
>TRBD2|TRBJ2-5|-|TRBV6-6
TGTGCCAGCAGTCAACGGGGGGGGATCCAAGAGACCCAGTACTTC
CASSQRGGIQETQYF
>-|TRBJ1-2|-|TRBV4-1
TGCGCCAGCAGCCAAGACGGGAAGGCAGGGATTGATGGCTACACCTTC
CASSQDGKAGIDGYTF
>-|TRBJ1-6|-|TRBV18
TGTGCCAGCTCACCACTGGAAGCGGGGAATTCACCCCTCCACTTT
CASSPLEAGNSPLHF
>-|TRBJ2-7|many|TRBV7-9
TGTGCCAGCAGCTTAGCCGTCAGGTCCTACGAGCAGTACTTC
CASSLAVRSYEQYF
>-|TRBJ1-1|-|TRBV7-9
TGTGCCAGCAGACGTCCCCAGCCAGGGGAAGCTTTCTTT
CASRRPQPGEAFF
>-|TRBJ2-7|-|TRBV11-2
TGTGCCAGCAGCTCAGACGTGGGCCACACCTACGAGCAGTACTTC
CASSSDVGHTYEQYF
>-|TRBJ1-1|-|TRBV6-1
TGTGCCAGCAGTGAATGGACAGATGAAGCTTTCTTT
CASSEWTDEAFF
>TRBD1|TRBJ1-1|-|TRBV6-8
TGTGCCAGCAGACTACAGGGGTCCACTGAAGCTTTCTTT
CASRLQGSTEAFF
>-|TRBJ2-5|few|TRBV11-2
TGTGCCAGCAGCGTTCGTCCCCTCAGTCAAGAGACCCAGTACTTC
CASSVRPLSQETQYF
>TRBD1|TRBJ1-2|many|TRBV11-2
TGTGCCAGCAGTTTAGGGACAGTTTCTGGCTACACCTTC
CASSLGTVSGYTF
>-|TRBJ1-1|few|TRBV6-5
TGTGCCAGCAGTTACTCAGGGATCACTGAAGCTTTCTTT
CASSYSGITEAFF
>-|TRBJ1-1|-|TRBV5-4
TGTTCCAGCAGCGGAGGACCGGTTGTGGAGGGGCCTGAAGCTTTCTTT
CSSSGGPVVEGPEAFF
>-|TRBJ1-5|-|TRBV2
TGTGCCAGCAGTCGAACAGAATTGGAACGGGGTCAGCCCCAGCATTTT
CASSRTELERGQPQHF
>-|TRBJ1-4|-|TRBV14
TGTGCCAGCAGCCAAGATCTTTGGGAAAAACTGTTTTTT
CASSQDLWEKLFF
>TRBD1|TRBJ2-7|few|TRBV30
TGTGCCTGGAGTGGCAGGGGGCCCTACGAGCAGTACTTC
CAWSGRGPYEQYF
>TRBD1|TRBJ1-5|-|TRBV19
TGTGCCAGTAGAGAAAGACAGGGAGGCAATCAGCCCCAGCATTTT
CASRERQGGNQPQHF
>-|TRBJ1-1|few|TRBV29-1
TGCAGCGTTGAAATGGGGGCGCAAAGAACTGAAGCTTTCTTT
CSVEMGAQRTEAFF
>TRBD2|TRBJ2-7|-|TRBV19
TGTGACAGTAGTAGTACGGGGGGCTACGAGCAGTACTTC
CDSSSTGGYEQYF
>-|TRBJ2-2|-|TRBV14
TGTGCCAGCAGCCAAGACTCGGGTTTAGGGGAGCTGTTTTTT
CASSQDSGLGELFF
>TRBD1|TRBJ1-1|many|TRBV7-2
TGTGCCAGCAGCCAGGGGGGGGTCACTGAAGCTTTCTTT
CASSQGGVTEAFF
>-|TRBJ2-3|few|TRBV7-9
TGTGCCAGCAGCTTTTCACAGGGTATGGGAGATACGCAGTATTTT
CASSFSQGMGDTQYF
>-|TRBJ1-1|few|TRBV19
TGTGCCAGTAGTATAAATATCGACACTGAAGCTTTCTTT
CASSINIDTEAFF
>-|TRBJ1-5|many|TRBV7-8
TGTGCCAGCACCCCCTGGGAGGGTGTCAATCAGCCCCAGCATTTT
CASTPWEGVNQPQHF
>TRBD2|TRBJ2-3|many|TRBV12-3/TRBV12-4
TGTGCCAGCAGTGCGGGGGGCACAGATACGCAGTATTTT
CASSAGGTDTQYF
>TRBD2|TRBJ2-5|few|TRBV5-4
TGTGCCAGCAGCAGGGGACTAGCGGGAGGACCTGAAGAGACCCAGTACTTC
CASSRGLAGGPEETQYF
>TRBD1|TRBJ1-1|-|TRBV29-1
TGCAGCGTTGAGGAACAGGGGCCGAACACTGAAGCTTTCTTT
CSVEEQGPNTEAFF
>TRBD1|TRBJ1-2|-|TRBV7-9
TGTGCCAGCAGCCATTGGACAGGGGTTGGCTACACCTTC
CASSHWTGVGYTF
>-|TRBJ2-6|-|TRBV6-1
TGTGCCACCCGCGGGGTCTCTGGGGCCAACGTCCTGACTTTC
CATRGVSGANVLTF
>TRBD1|TRBJ1-4|-|TRBV20-1
TGCAGTGCCCAGACACCACCGGGACAGGGGGCAGTCAACCATGAAAAACTGTTTTTT
CSAQTPPGQGAVNHEKLFF
>-|TRBJ1-2|-|TRBV4-2
TGTGCCAGCAGCCAAGAATTCGGGGAAGGCTATGGCTACACCTTC
CASSQEFGEGYGYTF
>-|TRBJ1-2|-|TRBV19
TGTGCCATTAGTAAGGAATCGGAAAACTATGGCTACACCTTC
CAISKESENYGYTF
>-|TRBJ2-1|-|TRBV7-8
TGTGCCAGCAGCTTAGCGTTCGGTGACAGATCGTATGGCGATGGGCAGTTCTTC
CASSLAFGDRSYGDGQFF
>TRBD1|TRBJ2-3|-|TRBV11-2
TGTGCCAGCAGCTCGCCGGGACAGCACACAGATACGCAGTATTTT
CASSSPGQHTDTQYF
>TRBD1|TRBJ2-3|-|TRBV27
TGTGCCAGCAGATTTCAGGGGGTGACAGATACGCAGTATTTT
CASRFQGVTDTQYF